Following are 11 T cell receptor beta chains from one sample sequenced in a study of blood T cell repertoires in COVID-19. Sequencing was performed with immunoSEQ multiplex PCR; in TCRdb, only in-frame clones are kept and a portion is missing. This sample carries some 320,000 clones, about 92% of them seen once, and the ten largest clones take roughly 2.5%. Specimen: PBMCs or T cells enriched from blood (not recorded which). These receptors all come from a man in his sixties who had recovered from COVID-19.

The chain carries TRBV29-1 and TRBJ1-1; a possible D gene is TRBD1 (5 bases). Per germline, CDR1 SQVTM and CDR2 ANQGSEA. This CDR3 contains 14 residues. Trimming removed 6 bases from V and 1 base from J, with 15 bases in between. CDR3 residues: CSVQGARWNTEAFF. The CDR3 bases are TGCAGCGTGCAGGGTGCCAGATGGAACACTGAAGCTTTCTTT.

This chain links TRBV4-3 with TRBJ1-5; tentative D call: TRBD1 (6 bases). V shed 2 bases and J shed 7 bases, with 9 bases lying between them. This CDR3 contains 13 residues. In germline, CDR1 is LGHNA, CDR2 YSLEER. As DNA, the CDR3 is TGCGCCAGCAGCCAAAGCAGGGGACAGCCCCAGCATTTT. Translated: CASSQSRGQPQHF.

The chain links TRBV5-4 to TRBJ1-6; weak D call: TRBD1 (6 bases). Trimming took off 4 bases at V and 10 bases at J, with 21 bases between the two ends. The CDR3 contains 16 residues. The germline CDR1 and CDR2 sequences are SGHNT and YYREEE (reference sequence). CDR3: CASSDHRAGVGSPLHF. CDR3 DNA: TGTGCCAGCAGCGACCATCGGGCAGGGGTAGGATCACCCCTCCACTTT.

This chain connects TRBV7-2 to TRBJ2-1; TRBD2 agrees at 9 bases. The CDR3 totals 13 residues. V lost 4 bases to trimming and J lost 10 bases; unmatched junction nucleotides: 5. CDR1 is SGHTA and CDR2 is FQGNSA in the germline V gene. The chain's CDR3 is CASSSRTSVEQFF. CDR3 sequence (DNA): TGTGCCAGCAGCTCAAGGACTAGCGTCGAGCAGTTCTTC. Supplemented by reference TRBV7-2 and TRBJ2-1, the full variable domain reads GAGVSQSPSNKVTEKGKDVELRCDPISGHTALYWYRQSLGQGLEFLIYFQGNSAPDKSGLPSDRFSAERTGGSVSTLTIQRTQQEDSAVYLCASSSRTSVEQFFGPGTRLTVL.

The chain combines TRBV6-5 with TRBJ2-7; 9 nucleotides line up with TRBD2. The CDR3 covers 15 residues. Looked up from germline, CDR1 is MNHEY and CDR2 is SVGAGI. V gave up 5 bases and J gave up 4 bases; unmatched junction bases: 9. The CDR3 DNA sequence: TGTGCCAGCAGTCCCGGCGGTAGCGGGAGATACGAGCAGTACTTC. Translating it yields CASSPGGSGRYEQYF.

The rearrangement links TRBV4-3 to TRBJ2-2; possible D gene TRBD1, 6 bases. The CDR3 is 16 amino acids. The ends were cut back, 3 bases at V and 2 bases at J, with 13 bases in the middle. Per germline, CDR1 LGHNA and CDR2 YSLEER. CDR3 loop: CASSHRGQSNTGELFF. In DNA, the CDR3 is TGCGCCAGCAGCCACCGAGGACAGTCTAACACCGGGGAGCTGTTTTTT.

This CDR3 is CAWRGLAVIHNEQFF. For the CDR3, the DNA is TGTGCCTGGAGAGGACTAGCGGTCATCCACAATGAGCAGTTCTTC. The rearrangement links TRBV30 to TRBJ2-1; 10 bases align to TRBD2. V gave up 3 bases and J gave up 5 bases; unmatched junction bases: 7. This CDR3 has 15 residues. Germline-derived CDR1 and CDR2 are GTSNPN and SVGIG (reference sequence). Complete variable domain (other parts from reference TRBV30 and TRBJ2-1): SQTIHQWPATLVQPVGSPLSLECTVEGTSNPNLYWYRQAAGRGLQLLFYSVGIGQISSEVPQNLSASRPQDRQFILSSKKLLLSDSGFYLCAWRGLAVIHNEQFFGPGTRLTVL.

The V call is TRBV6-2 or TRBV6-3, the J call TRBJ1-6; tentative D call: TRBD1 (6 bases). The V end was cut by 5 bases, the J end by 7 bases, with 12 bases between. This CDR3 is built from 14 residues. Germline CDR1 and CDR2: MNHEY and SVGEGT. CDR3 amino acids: CASSPDRINSPLHF. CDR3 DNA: TGTGCCAGCAGTCCAGACAGGATAAATTCACCCCTCCACTTT.

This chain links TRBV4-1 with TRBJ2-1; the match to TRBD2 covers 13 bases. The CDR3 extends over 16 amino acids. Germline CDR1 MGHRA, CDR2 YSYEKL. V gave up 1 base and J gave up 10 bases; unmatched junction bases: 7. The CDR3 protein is CASSQGGLAGVEEQFF. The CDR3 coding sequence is TGCGCCAGCAGCCAAGGAGGACTAGCGGGAGTTGAGGAGCAGTTCTTC.

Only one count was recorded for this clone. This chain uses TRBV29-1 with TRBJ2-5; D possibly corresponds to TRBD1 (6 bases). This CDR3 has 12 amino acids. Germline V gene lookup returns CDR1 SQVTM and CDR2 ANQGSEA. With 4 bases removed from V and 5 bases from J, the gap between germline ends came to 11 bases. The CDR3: CSVGGLRETQYF. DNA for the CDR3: TGCAGCGTTGGGGGGCTACGGGAGACCCAGTACTTC.

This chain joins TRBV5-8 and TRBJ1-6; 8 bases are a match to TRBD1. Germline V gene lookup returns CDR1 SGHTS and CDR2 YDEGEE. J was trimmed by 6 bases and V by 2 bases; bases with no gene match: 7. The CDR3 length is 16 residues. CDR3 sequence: CASSFIGQGGNSPLHF. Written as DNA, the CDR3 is TGTGCCAGCAGCTTTATTGGACAGGGCGGTAATTCACCCCTCCACTTT.